The 9 T cell receptor beta chains listed next were all sequenced from one sample in a study of blood T cell repertoires in COVID-19. Only in-frame clones appear in the TCRdb table, and some are missing; sequencing was by immunoSEQ multiplex PCR. This table has around 200,000 clones, roughly nine tenths appearing once. Sequenced sample: peripheral blood. The origin of the receptors is a man aged 40-49 years with acute or convalescent COVID-19.

This clone has a single count. The CDR3 DNA is TGTGCCAGCTCACCATTAGGACAGGGACCAAACTCCTATGGCTACACCTTC. Translated, it gives CASSPLGQGPNSYGYTF. The chain has TRBV18 and TRBJ1-2; TRBD1 matches 8 bases. The CDR3 totals 17 residues. The germline gives CDR1 KGHSH, CDR2 LQKENI. The J segment lost 4 bases and the V segment lost 2 bases, leaving 12 bases of the junction unmatched.

The chain combines TRBV3-1 (or the pseudogene TRBV3-2) with TRBJ1-1; tentatively, D is TRBD1 (5 bases). This CDR3 has 14 residues. The V gene's germline CDR1 is LGHDT and CDR2 YNNKEL (reference sequence). V lost 1 base, J lost 4 bases, and 10 bases lay in between. The CDR3 here is CASSQVGRVTEAFF. The CDR3 DNA is TGTGCCAGCAGCCAAGTGGGCAGGGTCACTGAAGCTTTCTTT.

The chain is built from TRBV20-1 and TRBJ1-5; TRBD1 matches at 7 bases. V gave up 3 bases and J gave up 7 bases; unmatched junction bases: 9. This CDR3 has 14 residues. Germline V CDR1 and CDR2: DFQATT, SNEGSKA (reference sequence). The CDR3 spells CSASSLQGTQPQHF. The CDR3 DNA follows: TGCAGTGCTAGTTCCTTACAGGGGACCCAGCCCCAGCATTTT.

The chain is built from TRBV2 and TRBJ1-1; possible D gene TRBD1, 5 bases. The V end lost 6 bases, the J end lost 3 bases, and 11 bases lay between the germline ends. Germline V gene sequence: CDR1 SNHLY, CDR2 FYNNEI. The CDR3 runs 13 residues. The chain's CDR3 is CASRNTGDTEAFF. In DNA form, the CDR3 reads TGTGCCAGCAGGAATACAGGAGACACTGAAGCTTTCTTT.

The chain carries TRBV15 and TRBJ1-6; D is unclear. Trimming took off 5 bases at V and 11 bases at J, with 13 bases between the two ends. The CDR3 is 13 amino acids. Per germline, CDR1 LNHNV and CDR2 YYDKDF (reference sequence). The CDR3, as DNA: TGTGCCACCAGCGGCCGGGAGGTTCCACCCCTCCACTTT. It is translated as CATSGREVPPLHF.

The chain recombines TRBV15 with TRBJ2-3, with 13 bases matching TRBD2. Germline lookup yields CDR1 LNHNV and CDR2 YYDKDF (reference sequence). This CDR3 spans 17 amino acids. Trimming cost V 3 bases and J 5 bases; bases outside gene matches: 8. In nucleotides, the CDR3 is TGTGCCACCAGCAGCCCGACTAGCGGGGGGACGGTAGATACGCAGTATTTT. It is translated as CATSSPTSGGTVDTQYF.

The chain recombines TRBV19 with TRBJ2-3; 11 nucleotides agree with TRBD2. Germline CDR1 LNHDA, CDR2 SQIVND (reference sequence). V was pared by 4 bases and J by 2 bases, with 2 bases of the junction left unmatched. The CDR3 is 15 residues long. CDR3 loop: CASSRLAGTTDTQYF. In nucleotides, the CDR3 is TGTGCCAGTAGTAGACTAGCGGGGACCACAGATACGCAGTATTTT.

This sequence joins TRBV6-5 and TRBJ1-1; D is possibly TRBD1 (6 bases). The CDR3 loop spans 14 amino acids. V lost 0 bases and J lost 3, with 8 bases in between. CDR1 MNHEY and CDR2 SVGAGI come from the germline V gene. The CDR3 DNA follows: TGTGCCAGCAGTTACTCGAACAGGGACACTGAAGCTTTCTTT. It translates to CASSYSNRDTEAFF.

This clone turned up a few times. The chain couples TRBV4-2 to TRBJ1-1, with 7 bases aligning to TRBD1. V shed 2 bases and J 1 base; nucleotides not matched to a gene: 7. In germline, CDR1 is LGHNA, CDR2 YNFKEQ. The CDR3 is 16 residues long. The CDR3 here is CASSQKQGHENTEAFF. The CDR3 nucleotides read TGTGCCAGCAGCCAAAAACAGGGGCACGAGAACACTGAAGCTTTCTTT.